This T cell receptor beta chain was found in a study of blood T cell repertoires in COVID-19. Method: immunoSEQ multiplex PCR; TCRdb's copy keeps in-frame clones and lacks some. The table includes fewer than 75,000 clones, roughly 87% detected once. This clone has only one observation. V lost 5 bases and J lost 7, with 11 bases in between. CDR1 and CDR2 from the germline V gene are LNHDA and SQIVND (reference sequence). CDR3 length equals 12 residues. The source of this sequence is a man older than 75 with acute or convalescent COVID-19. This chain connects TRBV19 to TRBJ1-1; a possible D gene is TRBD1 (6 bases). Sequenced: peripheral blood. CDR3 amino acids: CASSPTGVEAFF. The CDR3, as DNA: TGTGCCAGTAGTCCGACAGGCGTTGAAGCTTTCTTT.